This T cell receptor beta chain was obtained from a study of cytomegalovirus exposure and HLA in healthy donors (TCRdb year 2017). With respect to the entire study: A later analysis indicated that the 120 validation repertoires were generated on the platform also employed for the approximately 670 repertoires of the first cohort. In addition to the first cohort of approximately 670 subjects, a separate validation cohort of 120 different subjects was used. To predict cytomegalovirus infection status, the study brought together high-throughput TCR immunosequencing, statistical association of individual TCRs with disease status, and machine learning. The study aimed to test whether cataloging public T cell receptors could reveal signatures of past pathogen exposure. What the research found in general, with its limitations: The classifier was reported to diagnose cytomegalovirus status with high specificity and sensitivity in both the original cohort and the validation cohort. All 120 or so repertoires were used to score co-occurrence in the validation cohort in a later analysis, because that analysis had no HLA typing for the cohort. In a later analysis, TCRs clustered in the first cohort were found to also tend to co-occur in the approximately 120 validation repertoires, with approximately 95% of cluster scores above 0. Across donors, most TCR sequences were observed very rarely, whereas some public TCRs were present in many individuals. The authors suggested that the approach could potentially be extended to other disease states and immunological phenotypes. A few of the identified cytomegalovirus-associated TCR beta chains were confirmed in vitro to be specific for cytomegalovirus antigens. In the study, around 150 TCR beta chains were listed as associated with cytomegalovirus.

Library preparation employed the immunoSEQ multiplex PCR assay. Processing in the source paper ran as follows. A statistical classification framework was developed to diagnose cytomegalovirus status using the catalog of TCR beta chain sequences. The immuneACCESS repertoire file appears here via TCRdb, limited to in-frame rearrangements. These files lack a portion of the clones; in checked studies, under half of the deficit traces to unresolved V genes, and the cause of the others is not known. V and J calls plus clone size are reproduced from that table; the DNA served to infer D and trimming. The sample records some 67,000 clones, about 95% of which are singletons. The top ten hold approximately 0.93% of the sample. Donors formed part of the validation cohort, which comprised 120 subjects and was distinct from the first cohort of roughly 600 subjects. From the germline V gene (reference sequence), CDR1 is PRHDT and CDR2 is FYEKMQ. V was cut back by 4 bases and J by 4 bases, leaving a gap of 18 bases between them. From the cysteine up to the phenylalanine, the CDR3 has a length of 16 residues. This entry keeps only the CDR3 DNA: 48 bases, framed from base 1.

On this clone: Its antigen is currently not known. No base-level quality is on record; no much larger clone is a single base apart.

This TCR came from a woman aged 18-29 years in good health and CMV-seronegative. Sequenced: PBMCs. This chain joins TRBV13 to TRBJ2-3; perhaps TRBD2 is the D gene, with 6 bases matching. The DNA sequence reads TGTGCCAGCAGCTCTTACGACGGGGGATACGCAGATACGCAGTATTTT. Translated, this gives CASSSYDGGYADTQYF.